The 26 T cell receptor beta chains below come from one sample, sequenced in a study of molecular identifiers for immune sequencing clone quantification. TCRdb independently ran MiXCR on the PCR reads; one entry per CDR3 protein. The sample lists about 330,000 distinct CDR3 sequences, about 23% occurring once. Sequenced input: naive CD8+ T cells from blood, with Jurkat cell RNA spiked in. Subset reported: FACS-sorted CD8+CD4-CCR7+CD45RA+ naive T cells. These TCRs come from a human donor in good health. Some libraries in this study had Jurkat cell RNA spiked in.

The J gene is TRBJ2-7, the V gene TRBV6-5; possibly TRBD1 for D (5 bases). Germline CDR1 and CDR2: MNHEY and SVGAGI. The CDR3 loop spans 12 amino acids. The ends were cut back, 6 bases at V and 9 bases at J, with 15 bases in the middle. This CDR3 is CASRSPWGVQYF. In DNA, the CDR3 is TGTGCCAGCAGGTCTCCCTGGGGCGTGCAGTACTTC.

This chain connects TRBV29-1 to TRBJ2-1, with 8 bases lining up with TRBD1. V trimming: 4 bases; J trimming: 2 bases; junction bases outside the gene matches: 4. Germline CDR1 is SQVTM and CDR2 is ANQGSEA. The CDR3 is 14 amino acids. CDR3 loop: CSVGPTGAYNEQFF. The CDR3 DNA reads as TGCAGCGTTGGTCCGACAGGGGCCTACAATGAGCAGTTCTTC.

This clonotype was recorded many times. The rearrangement links TRBV6-5 to TRBJ2-3; tentatively, D is TRBD1 (6 bases). Trimming took off 2 bases at V and 6 bases at J, with 15 bases between the two ends. This CDR3 is 15 amino acids long. Per the germline V gene, CDR1 is MNHEY and CDR2 is SVGAGI. The CDR3 DNA reads as TGTGCCAGCAGTTACGCAGGACAGTTAAGGGATACGCAGTATTTT. Residues: CASSYAGQLRDTQYF.

This clonotype was detected many times. The V and J genes are TRBV12-3 or TRBV12-4 and TRBJ2-3; 7 nucleotides match TRBD2. The CDR3 is 14 amino acids. The ends lost 7 bases at V and 4 bases at J; junction bases unmatched: 8. The CDR3 DNA is TGTGCCAGCACAGAGGCGGGGAGGGCAGATACGCAGTATTTT. Protein sequence: CASTEAGRADTQYF.

This clonotype was seen a few times. The chain carries TRBV10-3 and TRBJ2-4; D remains unclear. Trimming removed 2 bases from V and 1 base from J, with 9 bases in between. The CDR3 runs 15 residues. CDR1 is ENHRY, CDR2 SYGVKD, per germline. The CDR3 DNA follows: TGTGCCATCAGTGAGAGGGTCGCGGCCAAAAACATTCAGTACTTC. This sequence encodes CAISERVAAKNIQYF.

As regards this clonotype: This CDR3 fails to terminate in the conserved phenylalanine or tryptophan, so it likely reflects a read error. V gene TRBV27 combines with J gene TRBJ2-5, with D uncertain. CDR1 is MNHEY, CDR2 SMNVEV, per germline (reference sequence). The CDR3 is 15 residues long. V shed 0 bases and J shed 2 bases, with 10 bases lying between them. Written as DNA, the CDR3 is TGTGCCAGCAGTTTATCGATCCAGAGTCAAGAGACCCAGTACCTC. Its translation is CASSLSIQSQETQYL.

The chain is built from TRBV7-9 and TRBJ2-3; 8 bases match TRBD1. This CDR3 region has 16 residues. J was trimmed by 0 bases and V by 7 bases; bases with no gene match: 9. CDR1 and CDR2 from the germline V gene are SEHNR and FQNEAQ (reference sequence). The CDR3 DNA is TGTGCCAGCATGTCAGGGGGCGATCGAAGCACAGATACGCAGTATTTT. This sequence encodes CASMSGGDRSTDTQYF.

This clonotype showed up many times. The gene calls are TRBV9 and TRBJ2-3; 10 bases line up with TRBD2. CDR3 size: 18 residues. V lost 3 bases to trimming and J lost 2 bases; unmatched junction nucleotides: 12. Germline V gene lookup returns CDR1 SGDLS and CDR2 YYNGEE. In nucleotides, the CDR3 is TGTGCCAGCAGCGATGGGACTCTAGCGGGGGCCCCCACAGATACGCAGTATTTT. Amino acids: CASSDGTLAGAPTDTQYF.

This clonotype has only a few counts. The rearrangement joins TRBV12-3 or TRBV12-4 to TRBJ2-3; D unresolved. Trimming took 4 bases from V and 4 from J, leaving 12 bases between them. This CDR3 is 14 amino acids long. CDR3 coding DNA: TGTGCCAGCAGTTCATTTGGGCCCGCAGATACGCAGTATTTT. This sequence encodes CASSSFGPADTQYF.

The chain is built from TRBV4-2 and TRBJ2-3; 8 bases are a match to TRBD2. V lost 3 bases, J lost 5 bases, and 7 bases stayed unmatched. Germline values: CDR1 LGHNA, CDR2 YNFKEQ. The CDR3 has 15 amino acids. CDR3 sequence (DNA): TGTGCCAGCAGCCAGTTAGCGGGGACCGTAGATACGCAGTATTTT. Translated, it gives CASSQLAGTVDTQYF.

The table lists this clonotype with a few counts. The V call is TRBV27, the J call TRBJ1-1, with 11 bases identical to TRBD1. V lost 3 bases to trimming and J lost 3 bases; unmatched junction nucleotides: 12. This CDR3 contains 18 residues. Germline lookup yields CDR1 MNHEY and CDR2 SMNVEV (reference sequence). CDR3 DNA: TGTGCCAGCAGTTTGATTGGACAGGGGGCGGTTGGGGACACTGAAGCTTTCTTT. Translation gives CASSLIGQGAVGDTEAFF.

This clonotype showed up just a few times. The chain carries TRBV3-1 and TRBJ2-7, with a possible D match to TRBD2 (6 bases). The V end was cut by 1 base, the J end by 3 bases, with 16 bases between. Per germline, CDR1 LGHDT and CDR2 YNNKEL (reference sequence). The CDR3 is 16 amino acids. CDR3 amino acids: CASSQGGIGGYYEQYF. CDR3 nucleotide sequence: TGTGCCAGCAGCCAAGGCGGGATCGGCGGGTACTACGAGCAGTACTTC.

This clonotype was counted ten times or more. This chain connects TRBV6-6 to TRBJ2-7; D is perhaps TRBD1 or TRBD2 (5 bases each). Deletions cut 6 bases from V and 4 bases from J, with 16 bases between. CDR1 and CDR2 (germline): MNHNY, SVGAGI (reference sequence). The CDR3 totals 14 residues. CDR3 sequence reads: CASSKGMRVYEQYF. The CDR3 coding sequence is TGTGCCAGCAGCAAGGGGATGAGGGTATACGAGCAGTACTTC.

This clonotype was seen only a few times. The chain has TRBV30 and TRBJ2-1, with 7 nucleotides matching TRBD1. With V trimmed by 5 bases and J by 15 bases, 7 bases remained unmatched. CDR3 length equals 10 residues. The germline CDR1 and CDR2 sequences are GTSNPN and SVGIG (reference sequence). The DNA for the CDR3 is TGTGCCTGGGGGACAGAGGGCTCGTTCTTC. Translated, it gives CAWGTEGSFF. The variable domain in full, completed from reference TRBV30 and TRBJ2-1, reads SQTIHQWPATLVQPVGSPLSLECTVEGTSNPNLYWYRQAAGRGLQLLFYSVGIGQISSEVPQNLSASRPQDRQFILSSKKLLLSDSGFYLCAWGTEGSFFGPGTRLTVL.

J is TRBJ1-4 and V is TRBV9; D is undetermined. V lost 1 base and J 0 bases, leaving 4 bases between the germline ends. Per germline, CDR1 SGDLS and CDR2 YYNGEE. The CDR3 has 14 amino acids. The CDR3: CASSVWTTNEKLFF. The CDR3, as DNA: TGTGCCAGCAGCGTATGGACAACTAATGAAAAACTGTTTTTT.

On this clonotype: Given a much more abundant clone one base away, this may be a read error. This chain links TRBV29-1 with TRBJ2-2; D not certain. The CDR3 is 14 amino acids. The germline gives CDR1 SQVTM, CDR2 ANQGSEA. The DNA for the CDR3 is TGCAGCGCCAGCAGTGCGTTTGACACCCGGGAGCTGTTTTTT. Its protein is CSASSAFDTRELFF.

This clonotype was counted a few times. This chain links TRBV5-1 with TRBJ2-1; possibly TRBD1 for D (6 bases). The CDR3 runs to 15 residues. The V gene lost 0 bases and the J gene lost 4 bases, with 11 bases spanning the gap. Germline CDR1 and CDR2: SGHRS and YFSETQ. CDR3 sequence reads: CASSLEGTTYNEQFF. The CDR3 DNA sequence: TGCGCCAGCAGCTTGGAGGGGACAACGTACAATGAGCAGTTCTTC.

The chain carries TRBV20-1 and TRBJ1-1, with TRBD1 matching 7 bases. V was clipped by 1 base and J by 4 bases; unmatched bases: 6. Germline CDR1 and CDR2: DFQATT and SNEGSKA (reference sequence). This CDR3 has 14 amino acids. In DNA, the CDR3 is TGCAGTGCTAGAGGGGGCGCAGGGGGCACTGAAGCTTTCTTT. It is translated as CSARGGAGGTEAFF.

The gene calls are TRBV13 and TRBJ2-7; D perhaps matches TRBD2 (7 bases). Germline V gene sequence: CDR1 PRHDT, CDR2 FYEKMQ (reference sequence). The germline V and J ends were trimmed by 5 bases and 7 bases, with 15 bases remaining between them. The CDR3 is 13 amino acids. The CDR3 reads CASSGGASGEQYF. DNA for the CDR3: TGTGCCAGCAGCGGGGGGGCTTCAGGTGAGCAGTACTTC.

This chain links TRBV6-5 with TRBJ2-7; D call uncertain. The CDR3 runs 13 residues. V was trimmed by 5 bases and J by 4 bases, leaving 12 bases between them. Germline V gene data show CDR1 as MNHEY and CDR2 as SVGAGI. The CDR3 loop is CASSPFGLYEQYF. CDR3 bases: TGTGCCAGCAGTCCCTTCGGGTTGTACGAGCAGTACTTC.

At least ten counts were recorded for this clonotype. CDR3 DNA sequence: TGTGCCAGCAGCTTGTACCCCGACAGGTTGAACACTGAAGCTTTCTTT. Translation: CASSLYPDRLNTEAFF. The rearrangement uses TRBV5-6 and TRBJ1-1, with D perhaps matching TRBD1 (6 bases). The V end was cut by 1 base, the J end by 0 bases, with 13 bases between. CDR1 is SGHDT, CDR2 YYEEEE, per germline. The CDR3 runs to 16 residues.

A word on this clonotype: This may be a read error, as it is one base from a much larger clone. This chain links TRBV4-3 with TRBJ1-2; maybe TRBD1 (5 bases). Germline CDR1 and CDR2: LGHNA and YSLEER. There are 17 residues in the CDR3. The CDR3 DNA follows: TGCGCCAGCAGCCAAGAGGGTCGGGGGGAGAAGGCTTATGGCTACGCCTTC. This encodes CASSQEGRGEKAYGYAF.

This clonotype was counted at least ten times. The rearrangement links TRBV28 to TRBJ2-7; D gene uncertain. CDR3 length: 12 amino acids. Looked up from germline, CDR1 is MDHEN and CDR2 is SYDVKM. V was pared by 5 bases and J by 2 bases, with 7 bases between. The CDR3 region has the DNA TGTGCCAGCAGTCTCGACACCTACGAGCAGTACTTC. Translating gives CASSLDTYEQYF.

With regard to this clonotype: One end of the junction fails to match germline, which may point to a read error. V usage is TRBV20-1 and J usage is TRBJ1-4; 8 bases align to TRBD1. Germline V gene data show CDR1 as DFQATT and CDR2 as SNEGSKA (reference sequence). There are 15 residues in the CDR3. The CDR3 sequence is CSAQPGGGSNEKLVF. The CDR3 DNA sequence: TGCAGTGCCCAACCAGGGGGCGGCTCTAATGAAAAACTGGTTTTT.

About this clonotype itself: One end of the junction fails to match germline, which may point to a read error. The CDR3 coding sequence is TGTGCCAGTAGTGGGGGGACGTACCAAGAGGCCCAGTACTTC. Its translation is CASSGGTYQEAQYF. J is TRBJ2-5 and V is TRBV19; tentative D call: TRBD2 (6 bases). Germline CDR1 and CDR2: LNHDA and SQIVND (reference sequence). This CDR3 is 14 amino acids long.

V and J are TRBV30 and TRBJ1-6, with 7 positions matching TRBD1. This CDR3 comprises 14 residues. The germline V gene encodes CDR1 GTSNPN and CDR2 SVGIG (reference sequence). V shed 4 bases and J 12 bases; nucleotides not matched to a gene: 12. This CDR3 is CAWTLQGGYLPLHF. The CDR3 DNA reads as TGTGCCTGGACCCTCCAGGGGGGATATTTACCCCTCCACTTT. The entire variable domain, with the rest obtained from reference TRBV30 and TRBJ1-6, is as follows: SQTIHQWPATLVQPVGSPLSLECTVEGTSNPNLYWYRQAAGRGLQLLFYSVGIGQISSEVPQNLSASRPQDRQFILSSKKLLLSDSGFYLCAWTLQGGYLPLHFGNGTRLTVT.